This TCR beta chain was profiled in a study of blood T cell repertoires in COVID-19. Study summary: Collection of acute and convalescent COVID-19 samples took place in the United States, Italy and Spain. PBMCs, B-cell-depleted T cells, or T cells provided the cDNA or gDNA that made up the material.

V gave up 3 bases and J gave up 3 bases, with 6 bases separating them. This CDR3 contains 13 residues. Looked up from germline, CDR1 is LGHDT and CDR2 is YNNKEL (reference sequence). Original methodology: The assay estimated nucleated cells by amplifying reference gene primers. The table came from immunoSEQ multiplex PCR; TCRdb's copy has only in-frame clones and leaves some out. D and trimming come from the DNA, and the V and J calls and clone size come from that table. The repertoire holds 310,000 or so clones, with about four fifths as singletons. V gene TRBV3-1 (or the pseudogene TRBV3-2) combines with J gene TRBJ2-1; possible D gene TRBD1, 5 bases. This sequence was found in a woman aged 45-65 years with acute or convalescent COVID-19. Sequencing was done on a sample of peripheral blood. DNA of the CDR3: TGTGCCAGCAGCCAGGGGCTCTACAATGAGCAGTTCTTC. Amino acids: CASSQGLYNEQFF.